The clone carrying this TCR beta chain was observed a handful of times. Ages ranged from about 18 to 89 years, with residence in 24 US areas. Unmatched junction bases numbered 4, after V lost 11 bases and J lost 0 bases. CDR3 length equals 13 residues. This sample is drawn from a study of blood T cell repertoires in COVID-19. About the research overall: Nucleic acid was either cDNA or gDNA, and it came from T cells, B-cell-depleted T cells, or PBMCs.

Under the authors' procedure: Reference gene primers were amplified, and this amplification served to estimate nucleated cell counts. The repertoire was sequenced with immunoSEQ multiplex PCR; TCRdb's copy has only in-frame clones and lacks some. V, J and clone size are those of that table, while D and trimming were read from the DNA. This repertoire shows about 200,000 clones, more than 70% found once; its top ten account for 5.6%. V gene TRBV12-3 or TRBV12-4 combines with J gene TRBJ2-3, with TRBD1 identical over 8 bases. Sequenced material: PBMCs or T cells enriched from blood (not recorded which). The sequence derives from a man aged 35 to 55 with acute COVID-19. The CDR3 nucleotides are TGTGCCCAGGGGGCCTCGAGCACAGATACGCAGTATTTT. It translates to CAQGASSTDTQYF.